These 25 T cell receptor beta chains originate from one sample sequenced in a study of IL-17A CD8 T cells in psoriatic arthritis synovium. Method: immunoSEQ multiplex PCR; TCRdb's copy keeps in-frame clones and lacks some. Of around 2,000 clones in the sample, 70% were seen once. IL-17A and IFNgamma secretion assays labeled CD3+ T cells stimulated around 1.5 hours with PMA and ionomycin. The synovial fluid came from psoriatic arthritis joints with active inflammation. Sequences were obtained from IL-17A+ (IFN-gamma+/-) memory CD8+ T cells from synovial fluid. Subset of the sample: IL-17A+IFNgamma+/- memory CD8+ (Tc17) cells. Receptors were obtained from a human donor with psoriatic arthritis.

The V gene is TRBV9, the J gene TRBJ1-1; no clear D. The V end was cut by 0 bases, the J end by 11 bases, with 11 bases between. This CDR3 region has 12 residues. Germline CDR1 SGDLS, CDR2 YYNGEE. The CDR3 DNA reads as TGTGCCAGCAGCGTAGGGGAAACACGGGCTTTCTTT. This gives the protein CASSVGETRAFF.

This rearrangement joins TRBV5-4 to TRBJ2-6; D is uncertain. The CDR3 covers 16 residues. V was cut by 2 bases and J by 2 bases, with 11 bases left in between. Per germline, CDR1 SGHNT and CDR2 YYREEE (reference sequence). The CDR3 DNA is TGTGCCAGCAGCTTCCCAGGAAGTACTGGGGCCAACGTCCTGACTTTC. The encoded protein is CASSFPGSTGANVLTF.

The gene calls are TRBV6-1 and TRBJ2-3; TRBD2 agrees at 10 bases. V lost 2 bases to trimming and J lost 4 bases; unmatched junction nucleotides: 3. The V gene's germline CDR1 is MNHNS and CDR2 SASEGT. The CDR3 sequence is 15 residues long. The chain's CDR3 is CASSESSGSADTQYF. CDR3 sequence (DNA): TGTGCCAGCAGTGAATCTAGCGGGAGCGCAGATACGCAGTATTTT.

This chain joins TRBV11-1 and TRBJ2-3; possible D gene TRBD1, 5 bases. The length of the CDR3 is 16 residues. Trimming shortened V by 1 base and J by 2 bases, and 13 bases separated the two germline ends. Per the germline V gene, CDR1 is SGHAT and CDR2 is FQDESV (reference sequence). The CDR3 protein is CASSLGGREYTDTQYF. The CDR3 DNA is TGTGCCAGCAGCTTAGGTGGCAGGGAATACACAGATACGCAGTATTTT.

This chain uses TRBV5-1 with TRBJ2-2; D call uncertain. CDR1 is SGHRS and CDR2 is YFSETQ in the germline V gene. The CDR3 totals 13 residues. Trimming stripped 4 bases from V and 5 bases from J, with 9 bases between. The CDR3 DNA is TGCGCCAGCAGCCTGTGGGGAACCGGGGAGCTGTTTTTT. Translation gives CASSLWGTGELFF.

V and J are TRBV13 and TRBJ2-3; D is perhaps TRBD2 (6 bases). CDR3 length: 16 amino acids. The V end was cut by 2 bases, the J end by 5 bases, with 17 bases between. Germline CDR1 PRHDT, CDR2 FYEKMQ (reference sequence). The CDR3 protein is CASSLRVGRSGDTQYF. DNA of the CDR3: TGTGCCAGCAGCTTAAGAGTTGGGAGGTCAGGAGATACGCAGTATTTT.

Only a few counts were recorded for this clone. This chain uses TRBV7-9 with TRBJ2-7; 9 nucleotides match TRBD2. With V trimmed by 5 bases and J by 5 bases, 7 bases remained unmatched. CDR3 length: 14 amino acids. In germline, CDR1 is SEHNR, CDR2 FQNEAQ (reference sequence). The CDR3 nucleotides are TGTGCCAGCAGCGCCGGACTAGCGATGGACGAGCAGTACTTC. Translated: CASSAGLAMDEQYF.

The chain combines TRBV6-4 with TRBJ2-3, with 10 bases lining up with TRBD1. Per germline, CDR1 MRHNA and CDR2 SNTAGT. Unmatched junction bases numbered 2, after V lost 4 bases and J lost 4 bases. The CDR3 contains 14 residues. The DNA for the CDR3 is TGTGCCAGCAGTGCCGGACAGGGGGCAGATACGCAGTATTTT. It encodes CASSAGQGADTQYF.

This sequence joins TRBV30 and TRBJ2-7, with 10 bases identical to TRBD2. The V and J ends lost 3 bases and 4 bases, in that order; junction bases with no gene match: 9. CDR3 length equals 15 residues. Germline CDR1 and CDR2: GTSNPN and SVGIG (reference sequence). The CDR3 DNA sequence: TGTGCCTGGAGCCCAGAGGTACTAGCGGGGTACGAGCAGTACTTC. Its translation: CAWSPEVLAGYEQYF.

V is TRBV6-1 and J is TRBJ2-5, with D perhaps matching TRBD1 (7 bases). This CDR3 contains 13 residues. Germline-derived CDR1 and CDR2 are MNHNS and SASEGT. Trimming stripped 10 bases from V and 5 bases from J, with 17 bases between. Here the CDR3 reads CATTDREVETQYF. In DNA form, the CDR3 reads TGTGCCACCACAGACAGGGAGGTCGAGACCCAGTACTTC.

The rearrangement links TRBV5-3 to TRBJ2-7; D uncertain. TRBV5-3 is known as an ORF, though its function is uncertain. The CDR3 totals 13 residues. V was clipped by 5 bases and J by 2 bases, with 11 bases between them. The CDR3 is CARRPQGPYEQYV. Here the CDR3 DNA reads TGTGCCAGAAGACCCCAAGGACCCTACGAGCAGTACGTC.

The chain is built from TRBV7-9 and TRBJ2-1, with 10 bases aligning to TRBD2. CDR3 size: 15 residues. Germline loops: CDR1 SEHNR, CDR2 FQNEAQ (reference sequence). J gave up 7 bases and V 2 bases, and 5 bases lay outside the gene matches. CDR3 in amino acids: CASSLLAGEKNEQFF. Written as DNA, the CDR3 is TGTGCCAGCAGCTTACTAGCGGGAGAGAAAAATGAGCAGTTCTTC.

The gene calls are TRBV9 and TRBJ2-2; D gene ambiguous. The CDR3 is 14 residues long. CDR1 is SGDLS, CDR2 YYNGEE, per germline. Trimming took off 3 bases at V and 7 bases at J, with 13 bases between the two ends. The CDR3 loop is CASSEGPGLGELFF. Written as DNA, the CDR3 is TGTGCCAGCAGCGAAGGACCCGGCCTCGGGGAGCTGTTTTTT.

The chain couples TRBV9 to TRBJ2-1; perhaps TRBD2 as D (6 bases). CDR3 length: 14 amino acids. CDR1 is SGDLS, CDR2 YYNGEE, per germline. V was clipped by 3 bases and J by 7 bases, with 14 bases between them. CDR3 nucleotide sequence: TGTGCCAGCAGCGACCGGGACTCGGGGAATGAGCAGTTCTTC. Its translation is CASSDRDSGNEQFF.

The chain recombines TRBV18 with TRBJ1-1; 8 positions match TRBD1. The germline V gene encodes CDR1 KGHSH and CDR2 LQKENI. The CDR3 spans 13 residues. V lost 8 bases and J lost 4; bases outside the gene matches: 6. CDR3 in DNA: TGTGCCAGCGCGACAGGGGTTGGCACTGAAGCTTTCTTT. Amino acid sequence: CASATGVGTEAFF.

The V call is TRBV5-8, the J call TRBJ2-7; D is unclear. The V and J ends lost 0 bases and 5 bases respectively, with 12 bases between them. The CDR3 runs to 14 residues. Germline CDR1 reads SGHTS; CDR2 reads YDEGEE. The CDR3 DNA is TGTGCCAGCAGCTTGGTGTCGGCGCGCCACGAGCAGTACTTC. It codes for CASSLVSARHEQYF.

V gene TRBV6-4 combines with J gene TRBJ2-1, with 8 bases lining up with TRBD2. Trimming removed 6 bases from V and 6 bases from J; junction bases left unmatched: 10. Germline CDR1 reads MRHNA; CDR2 reads SNTAGT. The CDR3 consists of 15 residues. The CDR3 spells CASSPGLAGLNEQFF. The CDR3 nucleotides read TGTGCCAGCAGCCCGGGGCTAGCGGGCCTCAATGAGCAGTTCTTC.

The chain uses TRBV5-7 and TRBJ2-7; TRBD2 aligns across 9 bases. TRBV5-7 is sorted into the ORF group, with uncertain function. The CDR3 consists of 14 residues. The V gene end was trimmed by 0 bases and the J gene end by 6 bases; junction bases not matched to a gene: 4. The CDR3 here is CASSLVSGRFEQYF. The CDR3 bases are TGTGCCAGCAGCTTGGTTAGCGGGAGATTCGAGCAGTACTTC.

The chain carries TRBV6-1 and TRBJ2-6; 7 positions match TRBD1. The CDR3 runs 15 residues. V dropped 4 bases and J dropped 4; count of bases not matched to a gene: 4. The V gene's germline CDR1 is MNHNS and CDR2 SASEGT. CDR3 coding DNA: TGTGCCAGCAGTGCAACAGGGGACGGGGCCAACGTCCTGACTTTC. The encoded protein is CASSATGDGANVLTF.

This sequence joins TRBV29-1 and TRBJ1-1; D gene uncertain. V was pared by 8 bases and J by 8 bases, with 15 bases between. From germline, CDR1 is SQVTM and CDR2 ANQGSEA. The CDR3 loop spans 11 amino acids. This chain's CDR3 is CSLYDDGEAFF. CDR3 coding DNA: TGCAGCCTTTATGATGACGGGGAAGCTTTCTTT.

The chain is built from TRBV6-1 and TRBJ1-4; TRBD1 matches 10 bases. V lost 4 bases, J lost 8 bases, and 4 bases stayed unmatched. Germline lookup yields CDR1 MNHNS and CDR2 SASEGT. The CDR3 loop spans 14 amino acids. CDR3 in DNA: TGTGCCAGCAGTGGGGGACAGGGGAGCGAAAAACTGTTTTTT. This encodes CASSGGQGSEKLFF.

This chain uses TRBV18 with TRBJ2-1; maybe TRBD1 (6 bases). The CDR3 has 14 residues. Between the trimmed V and J ends, which lost 0 bases and 4 bases, there was a span of 7 bases. CDR1 KGHSH and CDR2 LQKENI come from the germline V gene. The CDR3 is CASSPPGQYNEQFF. In DNA form, the CDR3 reads TGTGCCAGCTCACCACCGGGACAATACAATGAGCAGTTCTTC.

The CDR3 reads CASTDEQFF. As DNA, the CDR3 is TGTGCCAGCACCGATGAGCAGTTCTTC. The chain couples TRBV6-7 to TRBJ2-1; D gene unclear. TRBV6-7 is an ORF, and what it does is uncertain. V was clipped by 7 bases and J by 8 bases, with 3 bases between them. The CDR3 length is 9 residues.

This rearrangement joins TRBV6-4 to TRBJ2-2; 7 positions match TRBD1. The CDR3 runs 14 residues. The junction had 2 bases not matched to a gene; V was cut back by 3 bases and J by 4 bases. Germline CDR1 is MRHNA and CDR2 is SNTAGT. The CDR3 reads CASSETGSTGELFF. DNA for the CDR3: TGTGCCAGCAGTGAGACAGGGAGCACCGGGGAGCTGTTTTTT.

The chain uses TRBV18 and TRBJ2-7; 9 positions agree with TRBD1. Germline CDR1 KGHSH, CDR2 LQKENI. This CDR3 is built from 14 residues. V shed 5 bases, J shed 0 bases, and the junction held 2 bases outside the gene matches. CDR3 sequence reads: CASSWDRASYEQYF. The CDR3 DNA sequence: TGTGCCAGCTCATGGGACAGGGCCTCCTACGAGCAGTACTTC.